A selection of T cell receptor beta chains follows, all from one sample in a study of beta chain features in type 1 diabetes. TCRdb keeps only in-frame clones here, not all; method: immunoSEQ multiplex PCR. The sample holds 600,000 to 650,000 clones; 15% are singletons and the top ten take about 0.097%. The source material was naive CD4+ T cells from blood. The receptors originated from a man between 18 and 35 years old in good health. The CDR3 runs from the conserved cysteine through the conserved F or W. The D gene is left open where the match is weak. Only part of the rows carry a size: once, few, many, or a class if the clone is expanded.

v_call	d_call	clone_size	j_call	cdr3_aa	cdr3_nt
TRBV9	-	few	TRBJ2-3	CASSVKQFTDTQYF	TGTGCCAGCAGCGTAAAACAGTTTACAGATACGCAGTATTTT
TRBV7-2	TRBD2	-	TRBJ2-5	CASSLGYLAGTMETQYF	TGTGCCAGCAGCTTAGGGTATCTAGCGGGGACAATGGAGACCCAGTACTTC
TRBV7-2	TRBD1	few	TRBJ1-2	CASSLRQGTVSSYGYTF	TGTGCCAGCAGCTTGAGGCAGGGGACAGTTAGTAGCTATGGCTACACCTTC
TRBV14	-	-	TRBJ2-2	CASSRVQGFPNTGELFF	TGTGCCAGCAGTCGGGTCCAGGGGTTCCCAAACACCGGGGAGCTGTTTTTT
TRBV7-9	-	-	TRBJ2-7	CASSRNKGQGLFYEQYF	TGTGCCAGCAGCCGAAATAAAGGACAGGGACTATTCTACGAGCAGTACTTC
TRBV5-1	TRBD2	-	TRBJ2-2	CASIRTAGVHTGELFF	TGCGCCAGCATACGCACAGCGGGAGTACATACCGGGGAGCTGTTTTTT
TRBV11-2	-	-	TRBJ1-1	CASSPRQRVGTEAFF	TGTGCCAGCAGCCCACGACAGAGGGTTGGCACTGAAGCTTTCTTT
TRBV7-9	-	few	TRBJ2-7	CASSLQGYEQYF	TGTGCCAGCAGCCTCCAAGGCTACGAGCAGTACTTC
TRBV11-2	-	-	TRBJ2-7	CASSLDRSRSSYEQYF	TGTGCCAGCAGCTTAGACAGGTCGCGCAGCTCCTACGAGCAGTACTTC
TRBV5-4	-	-	TRBJ1-1	CASSLDGLNTEAFF	TGTGCCAGCAGCTTGGACGGGCTGAACACTGAAGCTTTCTTT
TRBV5-1	-	-	TRBJ2-5	CASSLGGTGSETQYF	TGCGCCAGCAGCTTGGGTGGTACAGGGAGCGAGACCCAGTACTTC
TRBV6-5	TRBD2	-	TRBJ2-5	CASRHSGEETQYF	TGTGCCAGCAGACATAGCGGGGAGGAGACCCAGTACTTC
TRBV4-3	-	-	TRBJ2-7	CASSQEIGTVVGEQYF	TGCGCCAGCAGCCAAGAGATCGGGACGGTGGTCGGCGAGCAGTACTTC
TRBV7-9	-	-	TRBJ2-1	CASSRGKGGAYNEQFF	TGTGCCAGCAGCCGAGGGAAAGGGGGAGCCTACAATGAGCAGTTCTTC
TRBV5-4	TRBD2	-	TRBJ2-1	CATFGLADLNEQFF	TGTGCCACTTTCGGACTAGCGGACCTTAATGAGCAGTTCTTC
TRBV5-5	TRBD1	-	TRBJ1-1	CASSLQDRDTEAFF	TGTGCCAGCAGCTTGCAGGACAGGGACACTGAAGCTTTCTTT
TRBV4-2	TRBD2	-	TRBJ2-5	CASSQGSGGRAETQYF	TGTGCCAGCAGCCAAGGTAGCGGGGGGAGGGCAGAGACCCAGTACTTC
TRBV30	TRBD2	-	TRBJ2-3	CAQTSGGLADTQYF	TGTGCCCAGACTAGCGGGGGCCTTGCCGATACGCAGTATTTT
TRBV5-1	-	few	TRBJ2-5	CASSFRGETQYF	TGCGCCAGCAGCTTTCGGGGAGAGACCCAGTACTTC
TRBV10-3	-	few	TRBJ2-1	CAISVGRVNEQFF	TGTGCCATCAGTGTCGGCAGGGTCAATGAGCAGTTCTTC
TRBV6-6	-	-	TRBJ1-5	CASSYSAGQPQHF	TGTGCCAGCAGTTACTCTGCGGGCCAGCCCCAGCATTTT
TRBV5-1	-	-	TRBJ1-5	CASSPGPNQPQHF	TGCGCCAGCAGCCCGGGACCCAATCAGCCCCAGCATTTT
TRBV7-6	-	-	TRBJ2-7	CASSSNSASYSYEQYF	TGTGCCAGCAGCTCAAACTCGGCGAGCTACTCCTACGAGCAGTACTTC
TRBV27	TRBD2	-	TRBJ2-1	CASHQLAGVGNEQFF	TGTGCCAGCCACCAACTAGCGGGAGTAGGAAATGAGCAGTTCTTC
TRBV18	-	few	TRBJ2-3	CASSRSTDSTDTQYF	TGTGCCAGCTCACGATCGACAGATAGCACAGATACGCAGTATTTT
TRBV5-6	-	-	TRBJ1-3	CASSFRVISGNTIYF	TGTGCCAGCAGCTTTAGAGTCATCTCTGGAAACACCATATATTTT
TRBV18	TRBD2	few	TRBJ2-3	CASSPPGLAGMRTDTQYF	TGTGCCAGCTCACCTCCGGGACTAGCGGGAATGAGGACAGATACGCAGTATTTT
TRBV9	-	few	TRBJ2-2	CASSVMSRTNTGELFF	TGTGCCAGCAGCGTAATGTCCAGAACGAACACCGGGGAGCTGTTTTTT
TRBV27	-	-	TRBJ2-7	CASSLSPGVYEQYF	TGTGCCAGCAGTTTATCACCGGGTGTCTACGAGCAGTACTTC
TRBV28	TRBD1	-	TRBJ2-5	CASSSTGGVRETQYF	TGTGCCAGCAGTTCGACAGGGGGCGTAAGGGAGACCCAGTACTTC
TRBV6-6	-	-	TRBJ2-1	CASSSQGGSYNEQFF	TGTGCCAGCAGTTCTCAGGGGGGTTCCTACAATGAGCAGTTCTTC
TRBV5-1	-	few	TRBJ2-7	CASSSRRIGEQYF	TGCGCCAGCAGCTCCCGCAGGATCGGGGAGCAGTACTTC
TRBV25-1	-	few	TRBJ2-3	CASSEVPGHLTDTQYF	TGTGCCAGCAGTGAGGTACCGGGACACCTCACAGATACGCAGTATTTT
TRBV10-3	TRBD1	-	TRBJ1-1	CAITGASNTEAFF	TGTGCCATAACAGGGGCTTCAAACACTGAAGCTTTCTTT
TRBV7-9	TRBD1	-	TRBJ1-1	CASSLTGGPNTEAFF	TGTGCCAGCAGCTTGACAGGGGGCCCGAACACTGAAGCTTTCTTT
TRBV30	TRBD1	few	TRBJ2-2	CAWSTGQTNTGELFF	TGTGCCTGGAGTACGGGACAGACTAACACCGGGGAGCTGTTTTTT
TRBV7-8	-	once	TRBJ2-7	CASIGLPYEQYF	TGTGCCAGCATAGGACTTCCCTACGAGCAGTACTTC
TRBV9	-	-	TRBJ2-3	CASSVVSTDTQYF	TGTGCCAGCAGCGTCGTCAGCACAGATACGCAGTATTTT
TRBV10-3	TRBD1	few	TRBJ2-7	CAISVTGGPYEQYF	TGTGCCATCAGTGTCACAGGGGGTCCCTACGAGCAGTACTTC
TRBV27	-	-	TRBJ2-7	CASGLYEQYF	TGTGCCAGCGGGCTCTACGAGCAGTACTTC
TRBV28	-	few	TRBJ2-2	CASSLDRITTGELFF	TGTGCCAGCAGTTTAGACAGGATTACCACCGGGGAGCTGTTTTTT
TRBV5-1	-	few	TRBJ2-7	CASSRTTSASSYEQYF	TGCGCCAGCAGCCGTACTACCTCGGCGTCTTCCTACGAGCAGTACTTC
TRBV7-2	TRBD1	-	TRBJ2-4	CASSSRQGADIQYF	TGTGCCAGCAGCTCACGACAGGGGGCGGACATTCAGTACTTC
TRBV19	TRBD1	few	TRBJ2-7	CASSIGTAGRPYEQYF	TGTGCCAGTAGTATCGGGACAGCCGGGCGGCCCTACGAGCAGTACTTC
TRBV5-1	-	few	TRBJ1-1	CASSLQPGARRGTEAFF	TGCGCCAGCAGCTTGCAACCCGGGGCCCGGAGGGGCACTGAAGCTTTCTTT
TRBV4-1	-	few	TRBJ1-5	CASSPRQVNQPQHF	TGCGCCAGCAGCCCCAGGCAGGTCAATCAGCCCCAGCATTTT